This TCR beta chain originates from a study of T cells in Graves' hyperthyroidism and ophthalmopathy. Whole-study findings and limits: Peripheral blood also featured most of the thyroid clonotypes expanded above 0.001.

Researchers took RNA transcripts and amplified the TCR beta CDR3 regions from them. When the TCR CDR3 underwent first-round RT-PCR, the HTBI primer set was used. One entry per CDR3 protein, called by TCRdb with MiXCR from the multiplex PCR reads. The sample shows 650,000 to 850,000 distinct CDR3 sequences, roughly 20% of them seen only once. This clonotype was counted ten times or more. Its cognate antigen is unknown. Patients were aged 18 to 65, had disease duration under 2 months, and had newly diagnosed hyperthyroidism. It was at first hyperthyroidism diagnosis, before any ophthalmopathy symptoms, that the blood sample was taken. From 8.5 to 10 ml of fresh peripheral blood, PBMCs were isolated. With V trimmed by 3 bases and J by 5 bases, 3 bases remained unmatched. This CDR3 has 12 residues. Germline assignment: CDR1 DFQATT and CDR2 SNEGSKA (reference sequence).

J is TRBJ2-5 and V is TRBV20-1, with 7 bases fitting TRBD1. Sequencing was carried out using blood. The clonotype was recovered from a woman aged 45-59 years with Graves' hyperthyroidism that later progressed to Graves' ophthalmopathy. The CDR3 here is CSARTGRETQYF. The CDR3 DNA sequence: TGCAGTGCTAGGACAGGGCGGGAGACCCAGTACTTC.